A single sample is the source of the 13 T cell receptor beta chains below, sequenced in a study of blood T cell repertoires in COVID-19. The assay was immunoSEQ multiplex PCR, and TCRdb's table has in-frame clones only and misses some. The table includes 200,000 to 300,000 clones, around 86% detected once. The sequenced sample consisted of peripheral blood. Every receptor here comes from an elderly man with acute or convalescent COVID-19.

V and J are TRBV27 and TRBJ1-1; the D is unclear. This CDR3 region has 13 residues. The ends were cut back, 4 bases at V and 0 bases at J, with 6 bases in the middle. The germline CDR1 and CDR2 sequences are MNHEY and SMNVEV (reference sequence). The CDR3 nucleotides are TGTGCCAGCAGTTATTGGCTGAACACTGAAGCTTTCTTT. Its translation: CASSYWLNTEAFF.

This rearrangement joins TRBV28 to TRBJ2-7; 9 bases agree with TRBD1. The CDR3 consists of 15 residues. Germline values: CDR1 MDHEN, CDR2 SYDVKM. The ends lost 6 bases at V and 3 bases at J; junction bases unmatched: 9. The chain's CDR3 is CASRRTGATDYEQYF. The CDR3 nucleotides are TGTGCCAGCAGGCGGACAGGGGCTACTGACTACGAGCAGTACTTC.

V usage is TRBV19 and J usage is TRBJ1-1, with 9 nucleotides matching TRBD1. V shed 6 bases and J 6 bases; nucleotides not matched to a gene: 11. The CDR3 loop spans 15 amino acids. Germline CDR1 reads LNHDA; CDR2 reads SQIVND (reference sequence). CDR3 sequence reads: CASSLQGAMIPEAFF. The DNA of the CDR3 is TGTGCCAGTAGCCTACAGGGGGCGATGATCCCTGAAGCTTTCTTT.

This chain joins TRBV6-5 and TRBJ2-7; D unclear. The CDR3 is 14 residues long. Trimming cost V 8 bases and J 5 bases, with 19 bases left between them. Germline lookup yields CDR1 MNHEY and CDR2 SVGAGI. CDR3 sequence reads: CASSSRLGINEQYF. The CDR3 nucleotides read TGTGCCAGCTCCTCCCGCCTGGGCATTAACGAGCAGTACTTC.

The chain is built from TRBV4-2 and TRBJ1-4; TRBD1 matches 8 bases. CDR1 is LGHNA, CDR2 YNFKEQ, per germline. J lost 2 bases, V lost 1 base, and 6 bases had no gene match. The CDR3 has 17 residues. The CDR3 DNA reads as TGTGCCAGCAGCCAAGCGAGCAGGGGGCGTACTAATGAAAAACTGTTTTTT. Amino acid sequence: CASSQASRGRTNEKLFF.

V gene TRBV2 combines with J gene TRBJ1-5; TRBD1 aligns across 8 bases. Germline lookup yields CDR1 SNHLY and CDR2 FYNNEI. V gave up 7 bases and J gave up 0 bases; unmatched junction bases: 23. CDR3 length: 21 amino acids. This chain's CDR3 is CASTLRKEDRDRFYSNQPQHF. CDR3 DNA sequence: TGTGCCAGCACGCTAAGAAAGGAGGACAGGGATCGTTTTTATAGCAATCAGCCCCAGCATTTT.

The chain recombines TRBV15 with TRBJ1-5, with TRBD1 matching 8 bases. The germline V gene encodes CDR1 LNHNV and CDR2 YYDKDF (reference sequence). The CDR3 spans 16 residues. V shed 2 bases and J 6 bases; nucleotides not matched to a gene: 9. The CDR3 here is CATSRRGGDRTQPQHF. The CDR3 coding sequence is TGTGCCACCAGCAGACGGGGAGGGGACAGGACTCAGCCCCAGCATTTT. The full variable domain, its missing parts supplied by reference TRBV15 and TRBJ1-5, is DAMVIQNPRYQVTQFGKPVTLSCSQTLNHNVMYWYQQKSSQAPKLLFHYYDKDFNNEADTPDNFQSRRPNTSFCFLDIRSPGLGDTAMYLCATSRRGGDRTQPQHFGDGTRLSIL.

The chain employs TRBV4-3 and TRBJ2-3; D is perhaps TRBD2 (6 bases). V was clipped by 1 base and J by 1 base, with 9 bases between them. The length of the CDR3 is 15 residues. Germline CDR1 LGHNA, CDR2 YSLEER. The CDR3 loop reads CASSQAGVGTDTQYF. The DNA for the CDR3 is TGCGCCAGCAGCCAAGCGGGGGTGGGCACAGATACGCAGTATTTT.

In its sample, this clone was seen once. The DNA of the CDR3 is TGTGCCAGCAGTTCCATCGACAGGGTGGGAACTGAAGCTTTCTTT. Translated: CASSSIDRVGTEAFF. J is TRBJ1-1 and V is TRBV27; 7 bases line up with TRBD1. Germline trimming cut 4 bases from V and 5 bases from J; bases unmatched to any gene: 10. Germline V gene data show CDR1 as MNHEY and CDR2 as SMNVEV (reference sequence). The length of the CDR3 is 15 residues.

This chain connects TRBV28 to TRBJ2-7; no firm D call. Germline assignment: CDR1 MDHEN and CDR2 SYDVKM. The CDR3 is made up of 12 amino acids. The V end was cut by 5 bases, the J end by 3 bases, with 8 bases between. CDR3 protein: CASSPWSYEQYF. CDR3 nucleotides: TGTGCCAGCAGTCCCTGGAGCTACGAGCAGTACTTC.

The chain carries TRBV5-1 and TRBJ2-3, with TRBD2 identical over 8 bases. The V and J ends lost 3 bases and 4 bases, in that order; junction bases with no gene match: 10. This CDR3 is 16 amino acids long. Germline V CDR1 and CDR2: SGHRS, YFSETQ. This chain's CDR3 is CASSSLAGIAADTQYF. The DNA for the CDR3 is TGCGCCAGCAGCTCCTTAGCGGGAATAGCCGCAGATACGCAGTATTTT.

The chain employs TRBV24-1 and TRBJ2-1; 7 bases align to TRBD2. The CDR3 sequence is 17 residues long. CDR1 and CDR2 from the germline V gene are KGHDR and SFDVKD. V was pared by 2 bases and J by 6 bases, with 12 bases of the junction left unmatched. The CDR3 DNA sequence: TGTGCCACCAGTGATTCCGGGACGGGTTCGGGGGGCAATGAGCAGTTCTTC. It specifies CATSDSGTGSGGNEQFF.

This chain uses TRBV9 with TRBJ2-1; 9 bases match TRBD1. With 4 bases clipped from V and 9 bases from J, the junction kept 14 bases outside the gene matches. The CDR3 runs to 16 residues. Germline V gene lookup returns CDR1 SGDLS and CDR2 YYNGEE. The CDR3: CASSTNPGQGLREQFF. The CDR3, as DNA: TGTGCCAGCAGCACAAACCCGGGACAGGGCCTTCGTGAGCAGTTCTTC.